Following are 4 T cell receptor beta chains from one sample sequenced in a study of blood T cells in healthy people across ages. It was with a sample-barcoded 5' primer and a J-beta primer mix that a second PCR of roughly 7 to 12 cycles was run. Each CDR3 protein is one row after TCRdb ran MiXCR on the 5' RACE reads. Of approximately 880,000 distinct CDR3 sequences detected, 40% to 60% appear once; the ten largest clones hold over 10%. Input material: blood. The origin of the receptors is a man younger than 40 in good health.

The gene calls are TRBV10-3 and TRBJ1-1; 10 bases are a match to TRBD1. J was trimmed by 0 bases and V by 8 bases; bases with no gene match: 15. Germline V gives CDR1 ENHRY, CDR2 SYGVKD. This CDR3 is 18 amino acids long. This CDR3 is CAIAVPGQGDSMNTEAFF. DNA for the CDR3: TGTGCCATCGCAGTCCCTGGACAGGGGGATTCGATGAACACTGAAGCTTTCTTT.

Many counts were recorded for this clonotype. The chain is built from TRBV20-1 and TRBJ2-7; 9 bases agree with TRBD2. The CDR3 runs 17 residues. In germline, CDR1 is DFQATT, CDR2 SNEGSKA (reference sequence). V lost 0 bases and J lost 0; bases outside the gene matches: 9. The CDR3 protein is CSARDSSGGPDSYEQYF. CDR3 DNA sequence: TGCAGTGCTAGAGATAGTAGCGGGGGCCCCGACTCCTACGAGCAGTACTTC.

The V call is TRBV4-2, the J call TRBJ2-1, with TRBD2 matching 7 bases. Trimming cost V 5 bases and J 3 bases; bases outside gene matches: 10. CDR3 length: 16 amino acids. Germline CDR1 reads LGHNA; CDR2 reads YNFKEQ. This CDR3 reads CASSSEGAGNYNEQFF. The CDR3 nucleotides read TGTGCCAGCAGCTCAGAGGGAGCGGGGAACTACAATGAGCAGTTCTTC.

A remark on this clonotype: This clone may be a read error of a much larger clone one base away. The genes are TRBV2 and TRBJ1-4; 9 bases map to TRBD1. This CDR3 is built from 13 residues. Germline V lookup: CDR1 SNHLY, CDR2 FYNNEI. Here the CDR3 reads CAGSPTGGEKLFF. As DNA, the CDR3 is TGTGCCGGCAGTCCGACAGGGGGGGAAAAACTGTTTTTT.